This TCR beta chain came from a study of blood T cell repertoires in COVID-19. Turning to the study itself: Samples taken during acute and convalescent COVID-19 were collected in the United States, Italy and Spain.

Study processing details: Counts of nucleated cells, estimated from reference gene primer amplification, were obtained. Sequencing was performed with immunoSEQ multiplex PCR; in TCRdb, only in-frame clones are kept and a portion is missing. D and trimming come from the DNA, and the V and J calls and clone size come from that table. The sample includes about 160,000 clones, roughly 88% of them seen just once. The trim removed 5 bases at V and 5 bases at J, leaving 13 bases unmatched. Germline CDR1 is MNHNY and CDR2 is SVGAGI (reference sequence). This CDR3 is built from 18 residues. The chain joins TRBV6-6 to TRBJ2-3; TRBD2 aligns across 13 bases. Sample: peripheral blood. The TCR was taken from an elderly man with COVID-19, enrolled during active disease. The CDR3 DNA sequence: TGTGCCAGCAGTCTCCGATCGACTAGCGGGGGGCGTAGAGATACGCAGTATTTT. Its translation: CASSLRSTSGGRRDTQYF.